This T cell receptor (beta chain) is drawn from a study of CXCR3-negative and CXCR3-positive naive CD8 T cells (dated by TCRdb to between 2018 and 2021). Background on the whole study: In total, 130 million or so TRB reads were obtained, which works out to roughly 1.5 +/- 0.3 million reads per library. Diversity and physicochemical repertoire analyses covered roughly ten donors pooled from two independent experiments. The TRBV-TRBJ cluster analysis covered naive subsets from a handful of donors and memory cells from 3 donors. Overall study outcomes, separate from this receptor: Because CXCR3 expression was partially decreased after cryopreservation, freshly isolated PBMCs were used for most assays. Repertoire diversity was comparably high in both naive subsets but much lower in memory CD8+ T cells. Because surface CD5, which is linked to self-reactivity in mice, was comparable between the naive subsets, TCR interaction strength was also inferred from TRB CDR3 physicochemical properties. Similar TRBV-TRBJ usage was shown by naive CXCR3-negative and CXCR3-positive cells from the same donor, whereas distinct patterns were shown by memory cells.

As for this clonotype: The specificity of this receptor is unknown.

Instrument used: NextSeq 550. The Human TCR Profiling Kit (MiLaboratory) was used to make UMI-labeled 5' RACE TRB cDNA libraries. cDNA synthesis used the entire amount of extracted RNA, and PCR amplification then used the entire amount of cDNA produced. Libraries were prepared in parallel with an identical number of PCR cycles. Concerning the study's data processing: With a minimum of two reads required per UMI, MIGEC and MiXCR pulled out about 50,000 +/- 10,000 unique UMI-labeled TRB cDNA molecules from each library. On average, each library contained approximately 40,000 +/- 10,000 functional in-frame TRB CDR3 nucleotide clonotypes without stop codons. After downsampling to 5000 UMI-labeled TRB molecules per sample, diversity metrics such as normalized Shannon-Wiener and Chao1 were calculated in VDJtools. VDJtools was used to calculate clonotype-size-weighted physicochemical properties of the central five CDR3 residues, namely interaction energy, strength, volume and Kidera factor 4. One entry per CDR3 protein sequence results from the TCRdb reprocessing of the reads, with DNA left out. For this entry, the V and J calls and clone size follow TCRdb and not the study's own pipeline. Per the sample table, the count is roughly 41,000 distinct CDR3 sequences. The ten largest account for more than 7% of the sample.

Each CD8+ T cell subset was flow-sorted in triplicate, with roughly 330,000 cells per subset placed directly into RLT lysis buffer. Peripheral blood mononuclear cells were isolated from buffy coats by standard density gradient centrifugation. An RNeasy Mini Kit was used to extract total RNA from the sorted cells. Per the germline V gene, SQVTM is the CDR1 and ANQGSEA is the CDR2. From cysteine to phenylalanine, the CDR3 is 11 amino acids long. No DNA sequence was recorded. Sequences were obtained from memory CD8+ T cells from blood. The sample's cell subset or site, from its label and the paper: conventional CD8+ memory T cells (TMEM), sorted as controls. The sequence joins TRBV29-1 to TRBJ1-2. The sequence derives from a human donor in good health. Some clones in this sample may be carry-over from other donors' samples. The CDR3 here reads CSAVGNYGYTF.